Following are 19 T cell receptor beta chains from one sample sequenced in a study of vaccination and CD4 T cells after COVID-19. The sample's treatment: 10-day PBMC culture with coronavirus spike peptide pools or control peptides (ViraFEST assay). No antigens are known for them. The Oncomine TCR Beta short-read assay was applied to DNA of cultured CD4+ T cells. TCRdb reprocessed the PCR reads with MiXCR, giving one entry per CDR3 protein. The sample holds under 15,000 distinct CDR3 sequences, about 40% seen once. The sequencing input was CD4+ T cells from blood, cultured in vitro. The receptors shown here come from a human donor who had recovered from COVID-19.

J is TRBJ2-5 and V is TRBV20-1; TRBD1 matches 10 bases. The CDR3 length is 15 residues. The ends lost 4 bases at V and 4 bases at J; junction bases unmatched: 9. From germline, CDR1 is DFQATT and CDR2 SNEGSKA (reference sequence). As DNA, the CDR3 is TGCAGTGCTACCGCCGGGACAGGGGCGAGAGAGACCCAGTACTTC. It translates to CSATAGTGARETQYF.

The V and J genes are TRBV5-4 and TRBJ2-1; D gene unclear. Trimming removed 0 bases at V and 8 bases at J, with 9 bases between. Germline assignment: CDR1 SGHNT and CDR2 YYREEE (reference sequence). CDR3 length: 13 amino acids. The CDR3: CASSLAPGDEQFF. For the CDR3, the DNA is TGTGCCAGCAGCTTGGCCCCAGGCGATGAGCAGTTCTTC.

This clonotype was seen only once. This chain links TRBV19 with TRBJ1-1; 9 bases map to TRBD1. The CDR3 covers 15 residues. The ends lost 5 bases at V and 8 bases at J; junction bases unmatched: 12. Germline V CDR1 and CDR2: LNHDA, SQIVND (reference sequence). CDR3 sequence reads: CASSDPGQGFSEAFF. CDR3 coding DNA: TGTGCCAGTAGTGACCCGGGACAGGGTTTTTCCGAAGCTTTCTTT.

The gene calls are TRBV6-5 and TRBJ1-1; D uncertain. CDR3 size: 15 residues. Trimming took 0 bases from V and 4 from J, leaving 12 bases between them. Germline CDR1 MNHEY, CDR2 SVGAGI. CDR3 sequence reads: CASSYSSGIRTEAFF. CDR3 sequence (DNA): TGTGCCAGCAGTTACTCGTCGGGGATTCGCACTGAAGCTTTCTTT.

This CDR3 is CASSLRAGGPIQYF. CDR3 bases: TGTGCCAGCAGTTTACGAGCGGGAGGTCCCATTCAGTACTTC. The V and J genes are TRBV28 and TRBJ2-4, with TRBD2 matching over 9 bases. There are 14 residues in the CDR3. Trimming took 2 bases from V and 9 from J; bases not matched to a gene: 5. CDR1 and CDR2 from the germline V gene are MDHEN and SYDVKM. The full variable domain, in which reference TRBV28 and TRBJ2-4 provide the parts outside the CDR3, is DVKVTQSSRYLVKRTGEKVFLECVQDMDHENMFWYRQDPGLGLRLIYFSYDVKMKEKGDIPEGYSVSREKKERFSLILESASTNQTSMYLCASSLRAGGPIQYFGAGTRLSVL.

The J gene is TRBJ2-3, the V gene TRBV2; 8 bases map to TRBD1. Germline V gene sequence: CDR1 SNHLY, CDR2 FYNNEI. With V trimmed by 3 bases and J by 7 bases, 3 bases remained unmatched. The CDR3 runs 13 residues. The DNA of the CDR3 is TGTGCCAGCAGTGAGACAGGGGAATATACGCAGTATTTT. This sequence encodes CASSETGEYTQYF.

The rearrangement joins TRBV12-3 or TRBV12-4 to TRBJ1-1, with D perhaps matching TRBD1 (5 bases). Trimming stripped 5 bases from V and 1 base from J, with 17 bases between. The CDR3 is 16 residues long. The CDR3 loop is CASSITPGTQNTEAFF. CDR3 DNA sequence: TGTGCCAGCAGTATCACTCCCGGGACTCAGAACACTGAAGCTTTCTTT.

In its sample, this clonotype was seen a few times. CDR3 protein: CAWSVQGQDTQYF. CDR3 nucleotides: TGTGCCTGGAGTGTACAGGGGCAAGATACGCAGTATTTT. The chain links TRBV30 to TRBJ2-3, with 7 positions matching TRBD1. Germline CDR1 GTSNPN, CDR2 SVGIG (reference sequence). The CDR3 runs 13 residues. With 0 bases clipped from V and 5 bases from J, the junction kept 2 bases outside the gene matches.

The chain employs TRBV19 and TRBJ2-7; no clear D. From germline, CDR1 is LNHDA and CDR2 SQIVND (reference sequence). The CDR3 totals 15 residues. V was shortened by 3 bases and J by 0 bases, with 12 bases between the two germline ends. The chain's CDR3 is CASSISGVLSYEQYF. The DNA for the CDR3 is TGTGCCAGTAGTATTTCTGGGGTCCTCTCCTACGAGCAGTACTTC.

The rearrangement links TRBV20-1 to TRBJ2-3; D is uncertain. Germline V gene data show CDR1 as DFQATT and CDR2 as SNEGSKA (reference sequence). The CDR3 totals 11 residues. Trimming pared 3 bases from V and 6 bases from J, leaving 7 bases between. Here the CDR3 DNA reads TGCAGTGCTAGTAAGGTGGATACGCAGTATTTT. Translated: CSASKVDTQYF.

This clonotype has only a few counts. The chain uses TRBV20-1 and TRBJ1-5; maybe TRBD1 (5 bases). The V end was cut by 1 base, the J end by 0 bases, with 10 bases between. Germline CDR1 is DFQATT and CDR2 is SNEGSKA (reference sequence). The CDR3 extends over 15 amino acids. The CDR3, as DNA: TGCAGTGCTAGAGTAGGGGTCGATAGCAATCAGCCCCAGCATTTT. This gives the protein CSARVGVDSNQPQHF.

This clonotype occurred a few times. The V gene is TRBV18, the J gene TRBJ2-5; D unresolved. Germline CDR1 reads KGHSH; CDR2 reads LQKENI. The V gene lost 3 bases and the J gene lost 4 bases, with 6 bases spanning the gap. This CDR3 region has 12 residues. The CDR3 loop reads CASSPTGETQYF. Here the CDR3 DNA reads TGTGCCAGCTCACCCACGGGAGAGACCCAGTACTTC.

This clonotype was counted only a few times. J is TRBJ1-2 and V is TRBV20-1, with 10 bases that match TRBD1. The germline CDR1 and CDR2 sequences are DFQATT and SNEGSKA (reference sequence). Trimming at V came to 0 bases and at J to 6 bases, leaving 7 bases not matched to a gene. The CDR3 runs to 15 residues. The CDR3 here is CSARDPGTGEDGYTF. In DNA form, the CDR3 reads TGCAGTGCTAGAGACCCCGGGACAGGGGAGGATGGCTACACCTTC.

This clonotype was recorded a few times. The chain carries TRBV7-2 and TRBJ1-4; the D gene is possibly TRBD1 (5 bases). Germline values: CDR1 SGHTA, CDR2 FQGNSA. The germline V and J ends were trimmed by 5 bases and 8 bases, with 12 bases remaining between them. This CDR3 comprises 13 residues. This CDR3 is CASSRKGREKLFF. DNA of the CDR3: TGTGCCAGCAGCCGAAAGGGGAGGGAAAAACTGTTTTTT.

The chain employs TRBV12-3 or TRBV12-4 and TRBJ2-1; TRBD2 matches 7 bases. The CDR3 has 15 residues. Trimming cost V 3 bases and J 9 bases; bases outside gene matches: 11. CDR3 nucleotide sequence: TGTGCCAGCAGTTTGTTCTTGCGGGAGAGGGGTGAGCAGTTCTTC. Protein: CASSLFLRERGEQFF.

This clonotype was recorded a few times. The chain employs TRBV20-1 and TRBJ1-2; maybe TRBD1 (5 bases). V gave up 0 bases and J gave up 7 bases, with 12 bases separating them. The CDR3 runs to 13 residues. Germline V gene data show CDR1 as DFQATT and CDR2 as SNEGSKA (reference sequence). CDR3 bases: TGCAGTGCTAGAGACGGGGGAGTTGCTGGCTACACCTTC. This encodes CSARDGGVAGYTF.

The chain links TRBV7-6 to TRBJ2-3, with TRBD2 matching 14 bases. CDR3 length: 18 residues. The V and J ends lost 7 bases and 0 bases, in that order; junction bases with no gene match: 9. The V gene's germline CDR1 is SGHVS and CDR2 FNYEAQ. The CDR3 loop reads CASTTRTSGGLSTDTQYF. DNA for the CDR3: TGTGCCAGCACCACTAGGACTAGCGGGGGGCTTAGCACAGATACGCAGTATTTT.

The rearrangement joins TRBV30 to TRBJ2-1; D uncertain. V lost 4 bases and J lost 7, with 11 bases in between. The CDR3 extends over 12 amino acids. Germline V gene lookup returns CDR1 GTSNPN and CDR2 SVGIG (reference sequence). The CDR3 region has the DNA TGTGCCTGGACGCTGGGCGATAATGAGCAGTTCTTC. Its protein product is CAWTLGDNEQFF.

The sample holds a few counts of this clonotype. The rearrangement joins TRBV6-5 to TRBJ2-7, with D uncertain. Germline CDR1 MNHEY, CDR2 SVGAGI. V was cut by 2 bases and J by 6 bases, with 11 bases left in between. This CDR3 contains 13 residues. The CDR3 loop reads CASSYTDKGEQYF. DNA of the CDR3: TGTGCCAGCAGTTACACCGACAAAGGCGAGCAGTACTTC.